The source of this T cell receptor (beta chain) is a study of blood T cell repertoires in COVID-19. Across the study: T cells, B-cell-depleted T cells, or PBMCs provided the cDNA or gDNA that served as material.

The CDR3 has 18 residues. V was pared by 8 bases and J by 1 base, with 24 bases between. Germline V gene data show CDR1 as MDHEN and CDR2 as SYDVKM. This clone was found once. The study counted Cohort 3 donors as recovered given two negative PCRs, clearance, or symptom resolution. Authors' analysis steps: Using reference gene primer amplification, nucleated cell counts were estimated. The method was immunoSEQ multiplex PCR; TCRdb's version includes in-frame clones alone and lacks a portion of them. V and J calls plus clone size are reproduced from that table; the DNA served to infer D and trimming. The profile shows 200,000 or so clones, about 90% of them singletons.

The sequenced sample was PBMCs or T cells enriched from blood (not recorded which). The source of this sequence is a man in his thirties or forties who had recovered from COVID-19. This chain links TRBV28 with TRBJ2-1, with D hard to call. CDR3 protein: CASPPRNPVRASYNEQFF. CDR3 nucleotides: TGTGCCAGCCCCCCTAGGAACCCTGTCCGAGCGTCCTACAATGAGCAGTTCTTC.